These T cell receptor beta chains were read from a single sample in a study of Ad26.COV2.S vaccination and SARS-CoV-2 variants. The table came from immunoSEQ multiplex PCR; TCRdb's copy has only in-frame clones and leaves some out. The sample records over 400,000 clones, roughly 90% being singletons. The input for sequencing was peripheral blood, taken in a trial of Ad26.COV2.S vaccine versus placebo. The receptor set was obtained from a person aged 18-65 years who received the Ad26.COV2.S COVID-19 vaccine or a placebo. Both conserved end residues are part of each CDR3. Fields, in order: D gene, V gene, J gene, CDR3 DNA, CDR3 protein. D genes are given only for firm matches.

D gene: TRBD2; V gene: TRBV5-6; J gene: TRBJ2-1; CDR3 DNA: TGTGCCAGCAGCGGACTAGCGGGTAACAATGAGCAGTTCTTC; CDR3 protein: CASSGLAGNNEQFF
D gene: NA; V gene: TRBV6-5; J gene: TRBJ2-7; CDR3 DNA: TGTGCCAGCAGTTACTCCGGACAGTCGAGCTCCTACGAGCAGTACTTC; CDR3 protein: CASSYSGQSSSYEQYF
D gene: TRBD1; V gene: TRBV5-1; J gene: TRBJ1-5; CDR3 DNA: TGCGCCAGCAGACCCGGGACAGGGTGGCCCAATCAGCCCCAGCATTTT; CDR3 protein: CASRPGTGWPNQPQHF
D gene: TRBD1; V gene: TRBV23-1; J gene: TRBJ1-6; CDR3 DNA: TGCGCCAGCAGTCCGACAGGGGGCTATATGTATAGCTCCTATAATTCACCCCTCCACTTT; CDR3 protein: CASSPTGGYMYSSYNSPLHF
D gene: NA; V gene: TRBV28; J gene: TRBJ2-3; CDR3 DNA: TGTGCCAGCAGTTTAGTGGGTAGCACAGATACGCAGTATTTT; CDR3 protein: CASSLVGSTDTQYF
D gene: TRBD1; V gene: TRBV19; J gene: TRBJ1-4; CDR3 DNA: TGTGCCAGTAGTGCGACAGGGGTCGGAAAACTGTTTTTT; CDR3 protein: CASSATGVGKLFF
D gene: TRBD1; V gene: TRBV30; J gene: TRBJ1-1; CDR3 DNA: TGTGCCTGGAGTGACGGGGGACAGGGGAAAGCTTTCTTT; CDR3 protein: CAWSDGGQGKAFF
D gene: TRBD2; V gene: TRBV3-1/TRBV3-2; J gene: TRBJ2-2; CDR3 DNA: TGTGCCAGCAGCCAGGAGACTAGCGGGGTGGACACCGGGGAGCTGTTTTTT; CDR3 protein: CASSQETSGVDTGELFF
D gene: TRBD1; V gene: TRBV3-1/TRBV3-2; J gene: TRBJ2-5; CDR3 DNA: TGTGCCAGCATGGGGGACAGGGCGCAAGTGACCCAGTACTTC; CDR3 protein: CASMGDRAQVTQYF
D gene: TRBD1; V gene: TRBV19; J gene: TRBJ2-7; CDR3 DNA: TGTGCCAGTAGTGCTCGGACAGGGGAGGAGGCGGAGCAGTACTTC; CDR3 protein: CASSARTGEEAEQYF
D gene: NA; V gene: TRBV19; J gene: TRBJ2-1; CDR3 DNA: TGTGCCAGTAGTACCTACCAGGGCAATGAGCAGTTCTTC; CDR3 protein: CASSTYQGNEQFF
D gene: NA; V gene: TRBV9; J gene: TRBJ2-5; CDR3 DNA: TGTGCCAGCAGCGGTACCTCCCAAGAGACCCAGTACTTC; CDR3 protein: CASSGTSQETQYF
D gene: NA; V gene: TRBV12-3/TRBV12-4; J gene: TRBJ2-7; CDR3 DNA: TGTGCCAGCAGTGCTGGTGTGCAGTACTTC; CDR3 protein: CASSAGVQYF
D gene: NA; V gene: TRBV15; J gene: TRBJ1-5; CDR3 DNA: TGTGCCACCAGCCATGGACAGCCTAGCAATCAGCCCCAGCATTTT; CDR3 protein: CATSHGQPSNQPQHF
D gene: NA; V gene: TRBV6-5; J gene: TRBJ2-7; CDR3 DNA: TGTGCCAGCGGGGGGACGCAGAACTACGAGCAGTACTTC; CDR3 protein: CASGGTQNYEQYF
D gene: NA; V gene: TRBV27; J gene: TRBJ1-1; CDR3 DNA: TGTGCCAGCAGTTTATATGGAGGGGATGTGGCTTTCTTT; CDR3 protein: CASSLYGGDVAFF
D gene: TRBD2; V gene: TRBV7-2; J gene: TRBJ2-7; CDR3 DNA: TGTGCCAGCAGCTTACGGGGGGGCCGCTACGAGCAGTACTTC; CDR3 protein: CASSLRGGRYEQYF